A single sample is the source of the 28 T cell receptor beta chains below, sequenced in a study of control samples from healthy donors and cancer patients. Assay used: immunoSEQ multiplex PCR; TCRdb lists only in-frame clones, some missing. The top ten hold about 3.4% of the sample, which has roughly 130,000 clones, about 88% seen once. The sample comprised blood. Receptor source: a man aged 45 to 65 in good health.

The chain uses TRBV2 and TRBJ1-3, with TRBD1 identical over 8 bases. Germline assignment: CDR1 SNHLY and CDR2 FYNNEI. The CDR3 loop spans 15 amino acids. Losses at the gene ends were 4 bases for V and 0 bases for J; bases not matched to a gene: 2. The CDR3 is CASSATGGSGNTIYF. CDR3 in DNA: TGTGCCAGCAGTGCTACAGGGGGCTCTGGAAACACCATATATTTT.

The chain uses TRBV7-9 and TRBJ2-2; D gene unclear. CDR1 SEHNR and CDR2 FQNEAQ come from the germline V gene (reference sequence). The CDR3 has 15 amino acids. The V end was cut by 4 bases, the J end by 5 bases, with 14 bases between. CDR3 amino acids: CASSSHLIPTGELFF. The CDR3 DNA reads TGTGCCAGCAGCTCCCACCTAATCCCTACCGGGGAGCTGTTTTTT. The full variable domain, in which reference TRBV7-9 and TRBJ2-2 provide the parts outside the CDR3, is DTGVSQNPRHKITKRGQNVTFRCDPISEHNRLYWYRQTLGQGPEFLTYFQNEAQLEKSRLLSDRFSAERPKGSFSTLEIQRTEQGDSAMYLCASSSHLIPTGELFFGEGSRLTVL.

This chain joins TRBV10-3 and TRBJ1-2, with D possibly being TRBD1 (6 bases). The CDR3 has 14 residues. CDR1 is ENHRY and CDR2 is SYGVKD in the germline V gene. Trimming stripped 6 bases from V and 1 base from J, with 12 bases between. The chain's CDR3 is CAIRAGGLNYGYTF. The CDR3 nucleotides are TGTGCCATCAGAGCTGGGGGGCTTAACTATGGCTACACCTTC.

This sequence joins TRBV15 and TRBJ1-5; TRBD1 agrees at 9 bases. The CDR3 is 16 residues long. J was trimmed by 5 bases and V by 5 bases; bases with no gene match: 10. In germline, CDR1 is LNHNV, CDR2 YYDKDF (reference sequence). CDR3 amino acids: CATSGHTGGQDQPQHF. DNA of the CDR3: TGTGCCACCAGCGGACACACAGGGGGCCAGGATCAGCCCCAGCATTTT.

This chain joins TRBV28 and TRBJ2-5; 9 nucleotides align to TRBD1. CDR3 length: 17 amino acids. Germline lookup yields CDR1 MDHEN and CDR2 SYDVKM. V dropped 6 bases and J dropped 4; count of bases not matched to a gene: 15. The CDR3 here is CASSTEKTGGIGETQYF. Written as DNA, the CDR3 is TGTGCCAGCAGCACCGAAAAGACAGGGGGGATAGGAGAGACCCAGTACTTC.

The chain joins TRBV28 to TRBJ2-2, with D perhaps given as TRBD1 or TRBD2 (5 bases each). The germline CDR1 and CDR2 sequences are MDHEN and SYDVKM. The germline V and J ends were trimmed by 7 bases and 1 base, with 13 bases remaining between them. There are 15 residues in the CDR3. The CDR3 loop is CASTPGTRNTGELFF. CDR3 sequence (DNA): TGTGCCAGCACTCCCGGGACGAGGAACACCGGGGAGCTGTTTTTT.

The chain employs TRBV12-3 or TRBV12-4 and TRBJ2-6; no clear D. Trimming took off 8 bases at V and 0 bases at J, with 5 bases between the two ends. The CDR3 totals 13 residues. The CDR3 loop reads CASFASGANVLTF. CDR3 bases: TGTGCCAGCTTCGCCTCTGGGGCCAACGTCCTGACTTTC.

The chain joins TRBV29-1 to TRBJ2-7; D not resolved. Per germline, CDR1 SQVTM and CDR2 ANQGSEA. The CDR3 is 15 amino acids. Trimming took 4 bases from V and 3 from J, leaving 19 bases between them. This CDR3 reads CSVGLGSSRVYEQYF. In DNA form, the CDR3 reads TGCAGCGTTGGTTTAGGTTCTAGTCGGGTCTACGAGCAGTACTTC.

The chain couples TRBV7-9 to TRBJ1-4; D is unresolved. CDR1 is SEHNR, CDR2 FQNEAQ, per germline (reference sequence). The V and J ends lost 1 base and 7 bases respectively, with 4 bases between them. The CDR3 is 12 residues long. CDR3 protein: CASSLGREKLFF. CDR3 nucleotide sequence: TGTGCCAGCAGCTTAGGGCGTGAAAAACTGTTTTTT.

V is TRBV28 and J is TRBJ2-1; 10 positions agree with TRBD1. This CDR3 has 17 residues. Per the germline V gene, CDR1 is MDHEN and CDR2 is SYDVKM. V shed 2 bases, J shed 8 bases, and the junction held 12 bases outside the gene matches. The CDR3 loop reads CASSLSLGSGQGHEQFF. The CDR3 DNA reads TGTGCCAGCAGTTTAAGTTTGGGATCGGGACAGGGGCATGAGCAGTTCTTC.

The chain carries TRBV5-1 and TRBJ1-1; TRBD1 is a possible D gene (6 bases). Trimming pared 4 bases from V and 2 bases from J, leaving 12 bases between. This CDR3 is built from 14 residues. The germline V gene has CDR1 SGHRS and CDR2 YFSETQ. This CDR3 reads CASSPRTVNTEAFF. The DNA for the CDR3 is TGCGCCAGCAGCCCAAGGACAGTCAACACTGAAGCTTTCTTT. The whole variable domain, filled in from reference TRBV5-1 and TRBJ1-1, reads KAGVTQTPRYLIKTRGQQVTLSCSPISGHRSVSWYQQTPGQGLQFLFEYFSETQRNKGNFPGRFSGRQFSNSRSEMNVSTLELGDSALYLCASSPRTVNTEAFFGQGTRLTVV.

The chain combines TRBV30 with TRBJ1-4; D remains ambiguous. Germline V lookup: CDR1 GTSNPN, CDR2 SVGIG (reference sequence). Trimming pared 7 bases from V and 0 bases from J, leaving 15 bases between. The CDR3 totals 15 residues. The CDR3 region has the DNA TGTGCCTCACATCGAAAGGGTGCAACTAATGAAAAACTGTTTTTT. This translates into CASHRKGATNEKLFF.

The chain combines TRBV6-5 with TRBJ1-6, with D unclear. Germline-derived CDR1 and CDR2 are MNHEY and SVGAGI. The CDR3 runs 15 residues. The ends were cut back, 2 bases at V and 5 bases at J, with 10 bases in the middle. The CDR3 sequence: CASSYGGSHNSPLHF. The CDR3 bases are TGTGCCAGCAGTTACGGCGGAAGCCATAATTCACCCCTCCACTTT.

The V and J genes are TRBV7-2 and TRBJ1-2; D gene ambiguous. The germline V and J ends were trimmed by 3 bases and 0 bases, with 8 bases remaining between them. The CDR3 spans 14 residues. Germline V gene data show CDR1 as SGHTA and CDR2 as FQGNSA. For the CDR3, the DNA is TGTGCCAGCAGCTTGACCGGGACTAACTATGGCTACACCTTC. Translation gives CASSLTGTNYGYTF.

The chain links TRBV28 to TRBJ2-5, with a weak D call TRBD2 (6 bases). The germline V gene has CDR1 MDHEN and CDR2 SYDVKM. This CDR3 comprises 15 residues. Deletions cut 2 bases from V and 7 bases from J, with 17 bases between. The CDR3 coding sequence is TGTGCCAGCAGTTTAAAAGGCGGGGAAAGAGGGACCCAGTACTTC. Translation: CASSLKGGERGTQYF.

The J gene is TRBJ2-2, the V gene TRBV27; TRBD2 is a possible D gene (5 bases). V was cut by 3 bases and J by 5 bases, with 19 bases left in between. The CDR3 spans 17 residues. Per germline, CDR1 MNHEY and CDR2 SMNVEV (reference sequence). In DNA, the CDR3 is TGTGCCAGCAGTTTCCCCCGTCGGGGAAGTGGTACCGGGGAGCTGTTTTTT. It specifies CASSFPRRGSGTGELFF.

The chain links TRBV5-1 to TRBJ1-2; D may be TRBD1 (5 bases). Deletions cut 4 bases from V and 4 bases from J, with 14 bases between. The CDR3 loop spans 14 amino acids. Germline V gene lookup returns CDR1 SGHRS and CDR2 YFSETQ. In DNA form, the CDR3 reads TGCGCCAGCAGCCCAGGGACGGAAGGCTATGGCTACACCTTC. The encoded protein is CASSPGTEGYGYTF.

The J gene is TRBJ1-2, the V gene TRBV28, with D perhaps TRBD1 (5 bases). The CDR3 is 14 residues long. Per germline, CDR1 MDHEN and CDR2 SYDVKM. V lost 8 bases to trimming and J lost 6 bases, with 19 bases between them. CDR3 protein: CASYRPTGTNGYTF. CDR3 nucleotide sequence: TGTGCCAGCTACCGGCCAACAGGTACGAATGGCTACACCTTC.

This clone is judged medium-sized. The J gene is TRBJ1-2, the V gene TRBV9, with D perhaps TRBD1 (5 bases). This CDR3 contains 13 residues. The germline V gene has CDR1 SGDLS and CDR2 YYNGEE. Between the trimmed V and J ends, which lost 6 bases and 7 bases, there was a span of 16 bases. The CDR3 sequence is CASTAGTGGGYTF. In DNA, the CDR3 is TGTGCCAGCACCGCAGGCACAGGAGGTGGCTACACCTTC.

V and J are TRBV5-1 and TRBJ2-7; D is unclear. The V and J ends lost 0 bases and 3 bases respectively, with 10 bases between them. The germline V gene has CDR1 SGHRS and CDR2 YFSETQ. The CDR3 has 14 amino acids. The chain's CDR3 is CASSLDVQNYEQYF. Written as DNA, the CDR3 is TGCGCCAGCAGCTTGGATGTACAGAACTACGAGCAGTACTTC.

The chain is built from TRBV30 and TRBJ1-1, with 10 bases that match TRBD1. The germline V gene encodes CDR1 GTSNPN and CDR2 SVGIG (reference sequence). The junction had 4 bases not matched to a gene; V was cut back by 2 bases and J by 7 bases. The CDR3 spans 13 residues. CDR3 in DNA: TGTGCCTGGAGTTTGGACAGGGGGGTTGAAGCTTTCTTT. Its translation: CAWSLDRGVEAFF. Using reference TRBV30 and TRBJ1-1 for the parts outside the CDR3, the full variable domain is SQTIHQWPATLVQPVGSPLSLECTVEGTSNPNLYWYRQAAGRGLQLLFYSVGIGQISSEVPQNLSASRPQDRQFILSSKKLLLSDSGFYLCAWSLDRGVEAFFGQGTRLTVV.

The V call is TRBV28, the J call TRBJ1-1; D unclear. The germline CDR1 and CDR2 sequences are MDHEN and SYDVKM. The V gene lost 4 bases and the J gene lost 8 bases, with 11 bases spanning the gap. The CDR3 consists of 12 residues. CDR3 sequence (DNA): TGTGCCAGCAGTTCCGGGAGCCGAGAAGCTTTCTTT. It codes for CASSSGSREAFF.

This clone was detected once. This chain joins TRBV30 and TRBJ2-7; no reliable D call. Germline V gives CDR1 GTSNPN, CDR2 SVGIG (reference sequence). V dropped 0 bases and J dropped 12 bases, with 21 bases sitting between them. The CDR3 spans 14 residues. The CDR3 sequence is CAWSVSAMAQRWYF. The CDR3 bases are TGTGCCTGGAGTGTATCCGCGATGGCTCAAAGATGGTACTTC.

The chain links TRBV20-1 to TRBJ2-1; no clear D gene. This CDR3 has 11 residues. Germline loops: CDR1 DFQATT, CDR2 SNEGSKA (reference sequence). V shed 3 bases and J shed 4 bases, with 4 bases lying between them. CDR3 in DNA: TGCAGTGCTAGTGAATACAATGAGCAGTTCTTC. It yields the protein CSASEYNEQFF.

CDR3 amino acids: CASKEGASNNEQFF. The CDR3 DNA is TGCGCCAGCAAGGAGGGGGCGAGCAACAATGAGCAGTTCTTC. The gene calls are TRBV5-1 and TRBJ2-1; possibly TRBD1 for D (7 bases). From germline, CDR1 is SGHRS and CDR2 YFSETQ. This CDR3 is built from 14 residues. Trimming took off 6 bases at V and 5 bases at J, with 15 bases between the two ends.

The CDR3 reads CASTPATSSGNTIYF. The CDR3 bases are TGTGCCAGCACCCCAGCCACCAGCTCTGGAAACACCATATATTTT. V and J are TRBV6-5 and TRBJ1-3; the D is unclear. The CDR3 has 15 amino acids. Germline V lookup: CDR1 MNHEY, CDR2 SVGAGI. V was cut by 7 bases and J by 0 bases, with 13 bases left in between.

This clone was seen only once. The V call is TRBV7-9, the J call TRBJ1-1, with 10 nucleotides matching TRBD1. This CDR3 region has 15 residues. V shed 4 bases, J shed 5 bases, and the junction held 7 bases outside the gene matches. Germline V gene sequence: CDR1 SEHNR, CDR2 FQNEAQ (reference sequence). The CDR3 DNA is TGTGCCAGCAGCTCCATCCGGGACAGGGGAACTGAAGCTTTCTTT. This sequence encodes CASSSIRDRGTEAFF.

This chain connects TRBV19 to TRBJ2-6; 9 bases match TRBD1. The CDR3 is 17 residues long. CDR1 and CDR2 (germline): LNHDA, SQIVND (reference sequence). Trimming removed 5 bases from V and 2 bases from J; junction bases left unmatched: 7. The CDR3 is CASSVQGAYPGANVLTF. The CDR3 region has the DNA TGTGCCAGTAGTGTACAGGGGGCGTATCCTGGGGCCAACGTCCTGACTTTC.